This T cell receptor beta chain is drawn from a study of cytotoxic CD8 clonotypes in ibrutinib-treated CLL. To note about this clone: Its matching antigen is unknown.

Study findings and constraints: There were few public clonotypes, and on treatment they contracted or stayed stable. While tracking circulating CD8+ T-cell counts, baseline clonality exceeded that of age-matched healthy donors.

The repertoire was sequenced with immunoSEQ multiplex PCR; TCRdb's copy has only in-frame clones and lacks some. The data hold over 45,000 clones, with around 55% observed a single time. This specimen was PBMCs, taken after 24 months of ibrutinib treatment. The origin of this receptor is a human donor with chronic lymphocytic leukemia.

DNA of the CDR3: TGTGCCACCAGCAGTCAGCGGACAGGGGATGCTCAGCCCCAGCATTTT. This sequence encodes CATSSQRTGDAQPQHF. This chain connects TRBV15 to TRBJ1-5, with 9 nucleotides matching TRBD1. The CDR3 totals 16 residues. Germline loops: CDR1 LNHNV, CDR2 YYDKDF (reference sequence). The ends lost 3 bases at V and 6 bases at J; junction bases unmatched: 9.